The next 14 T cell receptor beta chains were all read from a single sample in a study of blood T cell repertoires in COVID-19 (dated by TCRdb to 2019 to 2021). Library construction relied on the immunoSEQ multiplex PCR assay. The immuneACCESS repertoire file appears here via TCRdb, limited to in-frame rearrangements. These files lack a portion of the clones; in checked studies, under half of the deficit traces to unresolved V genes, and the cause of the others is not known. This sample holds around 220,000 clones; over 80% were observed only once. Approximately 1.9% of the sample lies in the top ten. Sequencing used PBMCs or T cells enriched from blood (not recorded which). All receptors come from a woman under 30 who had recovered from COVID-19.

The V call is TRBV28, the J call TRBJ1-2; 10 bases match TRBD1. The V and J ends lost 5 bases and 7 bases, in that order; junction bases with no gene match: 1. Germline CDR1 and CDR2: MDHEN and SYDVKM. The CDR3 is 12 amino acids. The CDR3 region has the DNA TGTGCCAGCAGTAGACAGGGGGCTGGCTACACCTTC. Translating it yields CASSRQGAGYTF.

The rearrangement links TRBV5-4 to TRBJ1-1; D is ambiguous. The germline gives CDR1 SGHNT, CDR2 YYREEE (reference sequence). This CDR3 is built from 13 residues. V lost 0 bases and J lost 10, with 13 bases in between. The CDR3 loop reads CASSLAVPGTAFF. Written as DNA, the CDR3 is TGTGCCAGCAGCTTGGCAGTACCTGGCACAGCTTTCTTT. The whole variable domain, remainder taken from reference TRBV5-4 and TRBJ1-1, is ETGVTQSPTHLIKTRGQQVTLRCSSQSGHNTVSWYQQALGQGPQFIFQYYREEENGRGNFPPRFSGLQFPNYSSELNVNALELDDSALYLCASSLAVPGTAFFGQGTRLTVV.

The table lists this clone with a count of one. This sequence joins TRBV4-1 and TRBJ1-5; possible D gene TRBD1, 5 bases. The length of the CDR3 is 17 residues. V lost 3 bases and J 4 bases, leaving 19 bases between the germline ends. CDR1 is MGHRA, CDR2 YSYEKL, per germline. The CDR3 region has the DNA TGCGCCAGCAGCCAGGATCAGGGTCAGAGAGCTAATCAGCCCCAGCATTTT. This encodes CASSQDQGQRANQPQHF.

The rearrangement links TRBV5-1 to TRBJ1-1, with TRBD1 identical over 9 bases. The length of the CDR3 is 16 residues. CDR1 SGHRS and CDR2 YFSETQ come from the germline V gene. The V segment lost 4 bases and the J segment 4 bases; nucleotides outside the gene matches: 11. Here the CDR3 DNA reads TGCGCCAGCAGCCCCCCGGGACAGGGTGGTCGCACTGAAGCTTTCTTT. Residues: CASSPPGQGGRTEAFF.

The genes are TRBV3-1 (or the pseudogene TRBV3-2) and TRBJ2-5, with D maybe TRBD2 (5 bases). V gave up 5 bases and J gave up 5 bases, with 15 bases separating them. The germline CDR1 and CDR2 sequences are LGHDT and YNNKEL (reference sequence). This CDR3 contains 14 residues. The CDR3 DNA reads as TGTGCCAGCAGCTCCCGGGTTGGGGAGGAGACCCAGTACTTC. It specifies CASSSRVGEETQYF.

The table lists this clone with a count of one. The chain combines TRBV10-3 with TRBJ1-2; D is undetermined. The CDR3 is made up of 14 amino acids. The germline V gene encodes CDR1 ENHRY and CDR2 SYGVKD. The V and J ends lost 6 bases and 1 base respectively, with 12 bases between them. CDR3 DNA: TGTGCCATCAGCAGCGACCGAAATAACTATGGCTACACCTTC. Its translation is CAISSDRNNYGYTF.

The V and J genes are TRBV5-5 and TRBJ1-1, with TRBD1 as a possible D gene (6 bases). The CDR3 spans 14 residues. The V and J ends lost 0 bases and 3 bases respectively, with 9 bases between them. In germline, CDR1 is SGHKS, CDR2 YYEKEE (reference sequence). The CDR3 loop is CASSLAQGYTEAFF. For the CDR3, the DNA is TGTGCCAGCAGCTTGGCACAGGGATACACTGAAGCTTTCTTT.

V usage is TRBV29-1 and J usage is TRBJ1-5; 8 bases line up with TRBD1. Germline CDR1 and CDR2: SQVTM and ANQGSEA. V dropped 7 bases and J dropped 6; count of bases not matched to a gene: 8. CDR3 size: 13 residues. The CDR3 coding sequence is TGCAGCGCCGCTGGTCAGGGGGCTCAGCCCCAGCATTTT. Translation: CSAAGQGAQPQHF.

The genes are TRBV27 and TRBJ2-7, with D possibly matching TRBD1 (6 bases). This CDR3 has 14 amino acids. V was pared by 6 bases and J by 7 bases, with 19 bases between. Germline V CDR1 and CDR2: MNHEY, SMNVEV (reference sequence). The CDR3 DNA reads as TGTGCCAGCAGGCCATCTGGGGGCCGGGGAGAGCAGTACTTC. Its protein is CASRPSGGRGEQYF.

The gene calls are TRBV9 and TRBJ2-3; 7 bases are shared with TRBD2. Germline V gives CDR1 SGDLS, CDR2 YYNGEE. V dropped 0 bases and J dropped 1; count of bases not matched to a gene: 2. This CDR3 contains 15 residues. CDR3 nucleotides: TGTGCCAGCAGCGTAGACGCGGGAGGCACAGATACGCAGTATTTT. Amino acids: CASSVDAGGTDTQYF.

The V and J genes are TRBV4-1 and TRBJ1-4; D call uncertain. The CDR3 has 15 residues. CDR1 MGHRA and CDR2 YSYEKL come from the germline V gene. Between the trimmed V and J ends, which lost 1 base and 4 bases, there was a span of 10 bases. CDR3 amino acids: CASSQVSTVNEKLFF. The CDR3, as DNA: TGCGCCAGCAGCCAAGTTAGCACTGTTAATGAAAAACTGTTTTTT.

This rearrangement joins TRBV28 to TRBJ2-7; 10 nucleotides align to TRBD1. The length of the CDR3 is 17 residues. The junction had 14 bases not matched to a gene; V was cut back by 5 bases and J by 4 bases. The germline V gene encodes CDR1 MDHEN and CDR2 SYDVKM. The chain's CDR3 is CASSRYPTGGLRYEQYF. The CDR3 nucleotides are TGTGCCAGCAGTCGCTACCCGACAGGGGGCTTACGGTACGAGCAGTACTTC.

The chain uses TRBV28 and TRBJ2-5, with TRBD2 identical over 16 bases. The CDR3 contains 14 residues. Germline V gives CDR1 MDHEN, CDR2 SYDVKM. V lost 7 bases and J lost 7; bases outside the gene matches: 3. The CDR3 loop is CASKGLAGGWTQYF. The CDR3 DNA follows: TGTGCCAGCAAGGGACTAGCGGGAGGGTGGACCCAGTACTTC. Filled out from reference TRBV28 and TRBJ2-5, the complete variable domain reads DVKVTQSSRYLVKRTGEKVFLECVQDMDHENMFWYRQDPGLGLRLIYFSYDVKMKEKGDIPEGYSVSREKKERFSLILESASTNQTSMYLCASKGLAGGWTQYFGPGTRLLVL.

J is TRBJ2-7 and V is TRBV4-3; D is possibly TRBD1 (6 bases). The V gene's germline CDR1 is LGHNA and CDR2 YSLEER. V was pared by 3 bases and J by 0 bases, with 15 bases between. The CDR3 extends over 16 amino acids. The CDR3 coding sequence is TGCGCCAGCAGCCATGGGCCCGACAGGCCCTCCTACGAGCAGTACTTC. It is translated as CASSHGPDRPSYEQYF.